Below are 11 T cell receptor beta chains sequenced from a single sample in a study of monozygotic twins with inflammatory bowel disease. TCRdb reprocessed the 5' RACE reads and stores each CDR3 protein as one record, lacking DNA. Here the sample table reports about 380,000 distinct CDR3 sequences. Sequences were obtained from blood. The origin of the receptors is a human donor with ulcerative colitis or Crohn's disease, or a healthy co-twin of an affected twin (not recorded which).

The rearrangement uses TRBV7-9 and TRBJ2-5; with no DNA, the TCRdb D assignment of TRBD2 cannot be verified. Germline assignment: CDR1 SEHNR and CDR2 FQNEAQ (reference sequence). The CDR3 is made up of 14 amino acids. The CDR3 loop is CASSLREIQETQYF.

The chain recombines TRBV28 with TRBJ2-5; TCRdb's D call, TRBD1, is unchecked because there is no DNA. The CDR3 sequence is 15 residues long. Germline loops: CDR1 MDHEN, CDR2 SYDVKM. This chain's CDR3 is CASSSPGLGKETQYF.

V gene TRBV6-6 combines with J gene TRBJ2-2; TCRdb's D call, TRBD1, is unchecked because there is no DNA. The CDR3 contains 13 residues. Germline CDR1 MNHNY, CDR2 SVGAGI (reference sequence). CDR3 sequence reads: CASTPGTGRELFF.

CDR3 residues: CSAREAGDGPKLFF. V and J are TRBV20-1 and TRBJ1-4. This CDR3 comprises 14 residues. The germline gives CDR1 DFQATT, CDR2 SNEGSKA (reference sequence).

V gene TRBV14 combines with J gene TRBJ2-3; absent DNA, TCRdb's TRBD2 call cannot be checked. Germline CDR1 and CDR2: SGHDN and FVKESK. CDR3 length equals 18 residues. This CDR3 reads CASSQASGFPPGTDTQYF.

This chain links TRBV5-1 with TRBJ2-7. The CDR3 covers 14 residues. The germline gives CDR1 SGHRS, CDR2 YFSETQ. The CDR3 sequence is CASSLNSRSTEQYF.

The chain carries TRBV5-1 and TRBJ1-5; TCRdb indicates TRBD1, and absent DNA this call remains unverified. The CDR3 has 14 amino acids. Germline loops: CDR1 SGHRS, CDR2 YFSETQ. CDR3 sequence: CASSPGGVNQPQHF. Based on the CDR3 plus reference TRBV5-1 and TRBJ1-5, the full variable domain is KAGVTQTPRYLIKTRGQQVTLSCSPISGHRSVSWYQQTPGQGLQFLFEYFSETQRNKGNFPGRFSGRQFSNSRSEMNVSTLELGDSALYLCASSPGGVNQPQHFGDGTRLSIL.

The rearrangement joins TRBV20-1 to TRBJ2-7; absent DNA, TCRdb's TRBD1 call cannot be checked. Germline loops: CDR1 DFQATT, CDR2 SNEGSKA (reference sequence). The CDR3 spans 16 residues. CDR3 sequence: CSALPRPGEFAYEQYF.

The chain carries TRBV5-1 and TRBJ2-7; as DNA is missing, the TRBD2 call by TCRdb cannot be tested. Germline V gives CDR1 SGHRS, CDR2 YFSETQ. The CDR3 runs 14 residues. CDR3 sequence: CASSLAGLDYEQYF.

The CDR3 loop reads CASSPLAGTDTQYF. The chain combines TRBV7-7 with TRBJ2-3; TCRdb lists TRBD2, though no DNA is available to test this call. CDR3 length equals 14 residues. The germline CDR1 and CDR2 sequences are SSHAT and FNYEAQ (reference sequence).

This chain connects TRBV9 to TRBJ2-1. Germline V gene data show CDR1 as SGDLS and CDR2 as YYNGEE. The CDR3 covers 15 residues. The CDR3: CASSVERDPYNEQFF.